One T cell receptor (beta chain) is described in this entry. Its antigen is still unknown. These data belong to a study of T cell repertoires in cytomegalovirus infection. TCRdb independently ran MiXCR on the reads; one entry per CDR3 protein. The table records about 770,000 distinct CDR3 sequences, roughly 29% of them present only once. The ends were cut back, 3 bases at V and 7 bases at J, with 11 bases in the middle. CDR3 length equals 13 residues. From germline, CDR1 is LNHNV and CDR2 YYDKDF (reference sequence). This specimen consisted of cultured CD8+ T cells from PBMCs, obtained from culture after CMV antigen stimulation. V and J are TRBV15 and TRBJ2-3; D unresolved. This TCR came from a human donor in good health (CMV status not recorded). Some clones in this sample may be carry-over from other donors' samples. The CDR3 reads CATSRAHHHTQYF. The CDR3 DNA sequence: TGTGCCACCAGCAGGGCACATCACCATACGCAGTATTTT.